A selection of T cell receptor beta chains follows, all from one sample in a study of neurological immune-mediated disorders. TCRdb re-called the 5' RACE reads with MiXCR, one entry per CDR3 protein. This sample has about 39,000 distinct CDR3 sequences; less than 9% occur once, and the top ten carry about 6%. What was sequenced was CD4+ T cells from blood. The receptors originated from a man aged 50 to 59 in good health. Each CDR3 is given with its conserved first and last residue. D genes are given only for firm matches. Clone size is shown for a subset of rows, as once, few, many or a class of expanded clone.

d_gene	abundance	v_gene	j_gene	CDR3nt	CDR3aa
NA	many	TRBV7-2	TRBJ2-1	TGTGCCAGCAACAAAGACAGGATCAATGAGCAGTTCTTC	CASNKDRINEQFF
TRBD1	NA	TRBV20-1	TRBJ2-5	TGCAGTGCTAGAGGGGACAGGGAATCAGAGACCCAGTACTTC	CSARGDRESETQYF
NA	few	TRBV7-2	TRBJ1-6	TGTGCCAGCAGCTTACTGAAAACAGGGCGCCCCTATAATTCACCCCTCCACTTT	CASSLLKTGRPYNSPLHF
NA	many	TRBV10-3	TRBJ2-5	TGTGCCACCCGAACGGCGGAAGAGACCCAGTACTTC	CATRTAEETQYF
NA	many	TRBV5-1	TRBJ2-3	TGCGCCAGCAGAGTGGTGGGAGGAGATACGCAGTATTTT	CASRVVGGDTQYF
NA	few	TRBV20-1	TRBJ1-5	TGCAGTGCTAGACGGAGGGTAGGGAAAACACATCAGCCCCAGCATTTT	CSARRRVGKTHQPQHF
TRBD2	many	TRBV7-2	TRBJ2-3	TGTGCCAGCAGCCTACTAGCGGGAGGGCCAACAGATACGCAGTATTTT	CASSLLAGGPTDTQYF
NA	many	TRBV25-1	TRBJ2-5	TGTGCCAGCAGTCCCGGGGTAGGAGGGATGGAGACCCAGTACTTC	CASSPGVGGMETQYF
TRBD2	many	TRBV5-1	TRBJ2-5	TGCGCCAGCGGCGTCGGGAGGGCCCCGGAGACCCAGTACTTC	CASGVGRAPETQYF
NA	many	TRBV6-5	TRBJ2-7	TGTGCCAGCAGACGTGGAGCAGGGAGCTCCTACGAGCAGTACTTC	CASRRGAGSSYEQYF
TRBD1	many	TRBV7-8	TRBJ1-1	TGTGCCAGCAGCAAACGGGACAGCCTGAACACTGAAGCTTTCTTT	CASSKRDSLNTEAFF
NA	many	TRBV4-3	TRBJ2-5	TGCGCCAGCAGCCACAGTCAAGAGACCCAGTACTTC	CASSHSQETQYF
NA	NA	TRBV6-1	TRBJ2-2	TGTGCCAGCAGTGTAAGGGCTTCGAACACCGGGGAGCTGTTTTTT	CASSVRASNTGELFF
NA	NA	TRBV27	TRBJ2-7	TGTGCCAGCGTGGGAACAGCCTCCTACGAGCAGTACTTC	CASVGTASYEQYF
NA	many	TRBV14	TRBJ1-1	TGTGCCAGCAGCCAAGATCCTTCTCGACTGCTTGAAGCTTTCTTT	CASSQDPSRLLEAFF
NA	many	TRBV29-1	TRBJ2-7	TGCAGCGGGCGATCAGAAAACTACGAGCAGTACTTC	CSGRSENYEQYF
TRBD1	many	TRBV5-5	TRBJ2-5	TGTGCCAGCAGCTTCTCCCGGGGGACAGGGGTGCGGGTGGAGACCCAGTACTTC	CASSFSRGTGVRVETQYF
NA	many	TRBV5-1	TRBJ1-5	TGCGCCAGCAGCTTGCAATATGGCAACCAGCCCCAGCATTTT	CASSLQYGNQPQHF
NA	many	TRBV29-1	TRBJ2-3	TGCAGCGTTGAAAGGGTGCGGCCCACAGATACGCAGTATTTT	CSVERVRPTDTQYF
NA	many	TRBV18	TRBJ1-5	TGTGCCAGCTCACCCTCGGGGAGCAATCAGCCCCAGCATTTT	CASSPSGSNQPQHF
NA	many	TRBV4-1	TRBJ2-5	TGCGCCAGCAGCCAAGGTTCAGTGGGGGGCTCGGAGACCCAGTACTTC	CASSQGSVGGSETQYF
TRBD2	many	TRBV7-2	TRBJ2-7	TGTGCCAGCAGCCCGACGCGACTAGCGGGAGATGGGCAGTACTTC	CASSPTRLAGDGQYF
NA	many	TRBV20-1	TRBJ2-1	TGCAGTGCTAGAGTAGACGTCTCCTACAATGAGCAGTTCTTC	CSARVDVSYNEQFF
TRBD2	many	TRBV3-1	TRBJ2-7	TGTGCCAGCAGCCCGTGGGTAGCGGGAGATTCCGAGCAGTACTTC	CASSPWVAGDSEQYF
NA	many	TRBV28	TRBJ1-6	TGTGCCAGCAGTTTACCCCGGGCAGATAATAATTCACCCCTCCACTTT	CASSLPRADNNSPLHF
NA	many	TRBV7-9	TRBJ1-2	TGTGCCAGCAGCTTAGAATTCGGTCAGGGCTACACCTTC	CASSLEFGQGYTF
TRBD2	many	TRBV20-1	TRBJ2-2	TGCAGTGCTAGCTTAGCGGGATACACCGGGGAGCTGTTTTTT	CSASLAGYTGELFF
TRBD2	many	TRBV7-8	TRBJ2-1	TGTGCCAGCAGCCCCCGACTAGCGAGCTACAATGAGCAGTTCTTC	CASSPRLASYNEQFF
NA	many	TRBV7-6	TRBJ2-7	TGTGCCAGCAGCTTAGATGTGGGTTCGTACGAGCAGTACTTC	CASSLDVGSYEQYF
TRBD1	many	TRBV7-6	TRBJ2-2	TGTGCCAGCAGCTTACCGACAGGGTGGTCGGCCGGGGAGCTGTTTTTT	CASSLPTGWSAGELFF
NA	many	TRBV28	TRBJ2-7	TGTGCCAGCAGTTTATCCGTCTTCAGCTCCTACGAGCAGTACTTC	CASSLSVFSSYEQYF
NA	many	TRBV24-1	TRBJ2-3	TGTGCCACCAGTGATCCCATTCGGGCTGGAGATACGCAGTATTTT	CATSDPIRAGDTQYF
NA	many	TRBV11-2	TRBJ2-1	TGTGCCAGCAGCTTAGCCGACTGGAGCTCCTACAATGAGCAGTTCTTC	CASSLADWSSYNEQFF
TRBD2	many	TRBV28	TRBJ2-3	TGTGCCAGCAGTTGGGGACTAGCGGATACGCAGTATTTT	CASSWGLADTQYF
NA	many	TRBV20-1	TRBJ2-7	TGCAGTGCTAGTGGCTCGTACGAGCAGTACTTC	CSASGSYEQYF
TRBD1	many	TRBV27	TRBJ2-3	TGTGCCAGCAGGTCAACCCTGGGACAGGGGTACCTGAGGTGGCCGCAGTATTTT	CASRSTLGQGYLRWPQYF
NA	many	TRBV29-1	TRBJ1-1	TGCAGCGTTGGGCAACAGAACACTGAAGCTTTCTTT	CSVGQQNTEAFF
NA	many	TRBV13	TRBJ1-5	TGTGCCAGCAGCTTCGGCAGGGGCAATCAGCCCCAGCATTTT	CASSFGRGNQPQHF
NA	few	TRBV5-1	TRBJ2-5	TGCGCCAGCAGCACCAGAAGCGGCCAAGAGACCCAGTACTTC	CASSTRSGQETQYF
TRBD2	many	TRBV20-1	TRBJ2-1	TGCAGTGCTATCCTAGCGGGAGGGCCCGTTGAGCAGTTCTTC	CSAILAGGPVEQFF
NA	many	TRBV29-1	TRBJ2-7	TGCAGCGTTGGTAGCTCCTACGAGCAGTACTTC	CSVGSSYEQYF
NA	many	TRBV7-2	TRBJ1-4	TGTGCCAGCAGCTTTGGGCGTGAAAAACTGTTTTTT	CASSFGREKLFF
TRBD2	many	TRBV28	TRBJ2-7	TGTGCCAGCACCGACAGACGGGGCGGGAGCGCCTACGAGCAGTACTTC	CASTDRRGGSAYEQYF
NA	NA	TRBV30	TRBJ2-7	TGTGCCTGGAGTACCCGGGTCGAGCAGTACTTC	CAWSTRVEQYF
NA	many	TRBV7-3	TRBJ1-1	TGTGCCAGCAGCTTAGGGGGTTTGGACACTGAAGCTTTCTTT	CASSLGGLDTEAFF
NA	many	TRBV7-8	TRBJ2-1	TGTGCCAGCAGCCCGGGGTACTACAATGAGCAGTTCTTC	CASSPGYYNEQFF
NA	many	TRBV7-2	TRBJ2-5	TGTGCCAGCTTACGAGGGGGAAGGGAGACCCAGTACTTC	CASLRGGRETQYF
NA	few	TRBV7-2	TRBJ1-5	TGTGCCAGCAGCTTATGGGGGAATAGCAATCAGCCCCAGCATTTT	CASSLWGNSNQPQHF
NA	many	TRBV5-1	TRBJ2-6	TGCGCCAGCAGCAAATTGATGACAGGGAGGGGGGCCAACGTCCTGACTTTC	CASSKLMTGRGANVLTF
TRBD2	few	TRBV10-2	TRBJ2-7	TGCGCCAGCAGTTCACTAGCGGGAGGCGACATCGGTGCCTACGAGCAGTACTTC	CASSSLAGGDIGAYEQYF
TRBD1	NA	TRBV12-3/TRBV12-4	TRBJ2-1	TGTGCCAGCAGTTTGCGACAGGGGAGTGCGAATGAGCAGTTCTTC	CASSLRQGSANEQFF
NA	many	TRBV27	TRBJ1-2	TGTGCCAGCAGTTTCCTGGGGCGTTCGTCCTATGGCTACACCTTC	CASSFLGRSSYGYTF